Following are 21 T cell receptor beta chains from one sample sequenced in a study of CD8+CD57+ T cells in acquired aplastic anemia. For CDR3 and TCR beta VDJ profiling, genomic DNA was the template used. Each CDR3 protein gets one entry after TCRdb re-called the reads with MiXCR. In the table there are about 41,000 distinct CDR3 sequences, less than 65% of which are singletons. Individuals selected for sequencing had exhibited CD8+CD57+ cell expansion on flow cytometry. Sequencing was carried out using sorted CD4+, CD8+, or CD8+CD57+ T cells (not recorded which) from PBMCs. Receptor source: a human donor with aplastic anemia.

On this clonotype: A much larger clone differs from this one at a single base, so this may be a read error. The chain has TRBV15 and TRBJ1-4; the match to TRBD1 covers 12 bases. This CDR3 spans 15 amino acids. Germline V lookup: CDR1 LNHNV, CDR2 YYDKDF (reference sequence). CDR3 DNA: TGTGCCAGCAGGGGACAGGGGGCTGCTAATGAAAAACCGTTTTTT. Residues: CASRGQGAANEKPFF.

This chain links TRBV24-1 with TRBJ1-6, with D uncertain. The V end lost 3 bases, the J end lost 8 bases, and 10 bases lay between the germline ends. The CDR3 spans 14 residues. Per germline, CDR1 KGHDR and CDR2 SFDVKD. The CDR3 DNA reads as TGTGCCACCAGTGATGGTTTAGAGGATTCACCCCTCCACTTT. Its translation: CATSDGLEDSPLHF.

This clonotype has a single count. The chain recombines TRBV19 with TRBJ1-5; D is unclear. The V end was cut by 3 bases, the J end by 0 bases, with 12 bases between. This CDR3 comprises 16 residues. Germline assignment: CDR1 LNHDA and CDR2 SQIVND (reference sequence). The CDR3 DNA reads TGTGCCAGTAGTATCATCCTCGGCAGTAGCAATCAGCCCCAGCATTTT. Protein product: CASSIILGSSNQPQHF.

This clonotype appeared many times. This chain joins TRBV5-4 and TRBJ2-7, with D hard to call. CDR3 length equals 11 residues. The germline V gene encodes CDR1 SGHNT and CDR2 YYREEE (reference sequence). Trimming shortened V by 4 bases and J by 5 bases, and 7 bases separated the two germline ends. CDR3 sequence (DNA): TGTGCCAGCAGCGAAGCCCACGAGCAGTACTTC. Translation: CASSEAHEQYF.

V is TRBV6-1 and J is TRBJ2-7, with 7 bases fitting TRBD1. V dropped 8 bases and J dropped 3; count of bases not matched to a gene: 4. From germline, CDR1 is MNHNS and CDR2 SASEGT. The length of the CDR3 is 12 residues. Here the CDR3 reads CASGDSNYEQYF. The CDR3 DNA reads TGTGCCAGCGGGGACAGCAACTACGAGCAGTACTTC.

This clonotype has at least ten counts. This chain connects TRBV20-1 to TRBJ2-7; 16 nucleotides match TRBD2. The V gene end was trimmed by 0 bases and the J gene end by 6 bases; junction bases not matched to a gene: 8. The CDR3 extends over 17 amino acids. Germline V lookup: CDR1 DFQATT, CDR2 SNEGSKA (reference sequence). CDR3 protein: CSARDRGTSGGALEQYF. DNA for the CDR3: TGCAGTGCTAGAGATAGAGGGACTAGCGGGGGGGCACTCGAGCAGTACTTC.

In this sample, this clonotype turned up many times. This chain joins TRBV7-6 and TRBJ2-5; TRBD1 might be the D (6 bases). The CDR3 sequence is 16 residues long. V was pared by 1 base and J by 0 bases, with 12 bases between. Per the germline V gene, CDR1 is SGHVS and CDR2 is FNYEAQ. This CDR3 reads CASSLDQDRYQETQYF. The CDR3 DNA follows: TGTGCCAGCAGCTTAGATCAGGACAGATACCAAGAGACCCAGTACTTC.

The V call is TRBV10-3, the J call TRBJ2-3, with D possibly TRBD1 on 6 matching bases. The CDR3 consists of 14 residues. Germline values: CDR1 ENHRY, CDR2 SYGVKD. V shed 0 bases and J shed 4 bases, with 8 bases lying between them. The CDR3 DNA is TGTGCCATCAGTGAGTCATCAGGGGCAGATACGCAGTATTTT. Amino acids: CAISESSGADTQYF.

V is TRBV6-2 or TRBV6-3 and J is TRBJ2-7; possibly TRBD2 for D (5 bases). The germline V and J ends were trimmed by 0 bases and 4 bases, with 13 bases remaining between them. Germline loops: CDR1 MNHEY, CDR2 SVGEGT. The CDR3 spans 15 residues. CDR3 sequence reads: CASSYSRLAQYEQYF. In DNA form, the CDR3 reads TGTGCCAGCAGTTACTCTAGGCTAGCTCAGTACGAGCAGTACTTC.

This clonotype was seen repeatedly, ten times or more. The V call is TRBV15, the J call TRBJ1-2, with TRBD1 matching over 7 bases. The CDR3 spans 17 residues. J was trimmed by 3 bases and V by 0 bases; bases with no gene match: 10. Germline V gives CDR1 LNHNV, CDR2 YYDKDF (reference sequence). The CDR3 coding sequence is TGTGCCACCAGCAGAGATCTGATAAGGGACAGTGACTATGGCTACACCTTC. Amino acids: CATSRDLIRDSDYGYTF.

The V and J genes are TRBV2 and TRBJ1-2; D is ambiguous. The CDR3 runs 12 residues. Germline assignment: CDR1 SNHLY and CDR2 FYNNEI. Trimming removed 6 bases from V and 4 bases from J, with 9 bases in between. CDR3 sequence: CASRLAPYGYTF. CDR3 DNA sequence: TGTGCCAGCAGGTTGGCCCCCTATGGCTACACCTTC. Together with reference TRBV2 and TRBJ1-2, the CDR3 gives the full variable domain: EPEVTQTPSHQVTQMGQEVILRCVPISNHLYFYWYRQILGQKVEFLVSFYNNEISEKSEIFDDQFSVERPDGSNFTLKIRSTKLEDSAMYFCASRLAPYGYTFGSGTRLTVV.

V and J are TRBV19 and TRBJ1-5, with D unclear. V shed 7 bases and J shed 0 bases, with 10 bases lying between them. The germline V gene has CDR1 LNHDA and CDR2 SQIVND (reference sequence). The CDR3 has 14 residues. The CDR3 is CASTLLNSNQPQHF. The CDR3 DNA is TGTGCCAGTACCCTCTTGAATAGCAATCAGCCCCAGCATTTT.

This clonotype was observed at least ten times. The chain combines TRBV20-1 with TRBJ1-4; 11 bases are a match to TRBD1. The CDR3 loop spans 17 amino acids. Losses at the gene ends were 3 bases for V and 8 bases for J; bases not matched to a gene: 14. Germline V CDR1 and CDR2: DFQATT, SNEGSKA (reference sequence). The CDR3, as DNA: TGCAGTGCTAGCTACGGGACAGGGGGACTCCTAGACGAAAAACTGTTTTTT. Its protein product is CSASYGTGGLLDEKLFF.

This clonotype turned up a few times. V usage is TRBV24-1 and J usage is TRBJ2-7; 7 positions agree with TRBD1. V was pared by 4 bases and J by 2 bases, with 4 bases of the junction left unmatched. There are 14 residues in the CDR3. Germline V lookup: CDR1 KGHDR, CDR2 SFDVKD. The DNA of the CDR3 is TGTGCCACCAGTGACCGCAGGGGGACCTACGAGCAGTACTTC. Residues: CATSDRRGTYEQYF.

By frequency in the sample, this clonotype is medium-sized. The V gene is TRBV29-1, the J gene TRBJ2-1, with D unclear. The CDR3 loop spans 10 amino acids. V lost 6 bases, J lost 5 bases, and 5 bases lay in between. Germline V gene lookup returns CDR1 SQVTM and CDR2 ANQGSEA. CDR3 sequence: CSVKNNEQFF. The DNA of the CDR3 is TGCAGCGTGAAGAACAATGAGCAGTTCTTC.

The rearrangement links TRBV2 to TRBJ2-5; D may match TRBD1 or TRBD2 (6 bases each). Trimming took 5 bases from V and 7 from J, leaving 17 bases between them. Germline-derived CDR1 and CDR2 are SNHLY and FYNNEI. The CDR3 loop spans 14 amino acids. CDR3 coding DNA: TGTGCCAGCAGTTCCTCGGGCGGAGGGGGGACCCAGTACTTC. It is translated as CASSSSGGGGTQYF.

The chain is built from TRBV7-7 and TRBJ1-1; D remains unclear. Trimming removed 8 bases at V and 0 bases at J, with 10 bases between. Germline assignment: CDR1 SSHAT and CDR2 FNYEAQ (reference sequence). The CDR3 spans 13 residues. CDR3 bases: TGTGCCAGCTTACCCGGGATGAACACTGAAGCTTTCTTT. Translation gives CASLPGMNTEAFF.

This clonotype was counted ten times or more. The chain joins TRBV29-1 to TRBJ2-7; no definite D call. The CDR3 covers 12 residues. CDR1 is SQVTM, CDR2 ANQGSEA, per germline. V lost 4 bases and J lost 3, with 10 bases in between. This CDR3 reads CSVVLPGYEQYF. The CDR3 region has the DNA TGCAGCGTTGTCCTCCCCGGCTACGAGCAGTACTTC.

This chain's CDR3 is CASGQPGRDYGYTF. The CDR3 DNA reads TGTGCCAGCGGTCAGCCAGGGAGAGACTATGGCTACACCTTC. V is TRBV25-1 and J is TRBJ1-2, with a possible D match to TRBD1 (5 bases). Germline CDR1 and CDR2: MGHDK and SYGVNS. The CDR3 runs to 14 residues. V was pared by 8 bases and J by 3 bases, with 16 bases between.

Concerning this clonotype itself: A much larger clone sits a single nucleotide away, making a read error possible. The chain links TRBV12-3 or TRBV12-4 to TRBJ2-1; D uncertain. V was trimmed by 5 bases and J by 10 bases, leaving 21 bases between them. This CDR3 region has 15 residues. CDR3 loop: CASSAQTAPYDEQFF. The CDR3 DNA is TGTGCCAGCAGTGCACAGACCGCCCCGTATGACGAGCAGTTCTTC.

This clonotype was seen at least ten times. The chain is built from TRBV19 and TRBJ1-2, with unresolved D. V was pared by 7 bases and J by 5 bases, with 20 bases between. The CDR3 runs to 15 residues. Per the germline V gene, CDR1 is LNHDA and CDR2 is SQIVND (reference sequence). The CDR3 coding sequence is TGTGCCAGTATATGGGCCCCGGGGTCGAGATATGGCTACACCTTC. Encoded protein: CASIWAPGSRYGYTF.